A selection of T cell receptor beta chains follows, all from one sample in a study of cytomegalovirus exposure and HLA in healthy donors. Profiled with immunoSEQ multiplex PCR; TCRdb holds only in-frame clones, not every one. The sample records 100,000 or so clones, 65% to 80% being singletons. The sample consisted of PBMCs. The receptors were sampled from a female donor in good health and CMV-seronegative. The CDR3 runs from the conserved cysteine through the conserved F or W. A D gene is named only where the DNA matches it firmly. Clone sizes are given selectively: once, few, many, or a class where the clone is expanded.

CDR3aa	CDR3nt	v_gene	abundance	j_gene	d_gene
CSVDQTGSTEAFF	TGCAGCGTTGACCAGACAGGGAGCACTGAAGCTTTCTTT	TRBV29-1	NA	TRBJ1-1	TRBD1
CASSIQGQTEAFF	TGTGCCAGTAGTATCCAGGGTCAGACTGAAGCTTTCTTT	TRBV19	NA	TRBJ1-1	NA
CSVPDGGQDGYTF	TGCAGCGTCCCCGACGGGGGTCAGGATGGCTACACCTTC	TRBV29-1	NA	TRBJ1-2	NA
CASSQGLMNTEAFF	TGCGCCAGCAGTCAGGGACTGATGAACACTGAAGCTTTCTTT	TRBV10-2	few	TRBJ1-1	NA
CASHEAGIIQTQYF	TGTGCCAGCCATGAGGCAGGGATTATTCAGACCCAGTACTTC	TRBV6-1	NA	TRBJ2-5	NA
CASSEEINQPQHF	TGTGCCAGCTCAGAGGAGATTAATCAGCCCCAGCATTTT	TRBV18	NA	TRBJ1-5	NA
CASSQVVGTEAFF	TGTGCCAGCAGCCAAGTAGTCGGGACAGAAGCTTTCTTT	TRBV4-2	NA	TRBJ1-1	NA
CASSPEEGARIGYTF	TGCGCCAGCAGCCCAGAGGAGGGGGCCCGGATAGGCTACACCTTC	TRBV4-1	NA	TRBJ1-2	TRBD1
CASSLGQPNSPLHF	TGCGCCAGCAGCTTGGGACAGCCTAATTCACCCCTCCACTTT	TRBV5-1	NA	TRBJ1-6	NA
CASSSPRRAGAYNEQFF	TGCGCCAGCAGCTCCCCCCGGCGAGCGGGGGCCTACAATGAGCAGTTCTTC	TRBV4-1	NA	TRBJ2-1	TRBD2
CASRSYRDYGYTF	TGTGCCAGCAGGTCTTACAGGGACTATGGCTACACCTTC	TRBV6-1	NA	TRBJ1-2	NA
CAISDDGRLYGYTF	TGTGCCATCAGTGACGATGGCAGGCTCTATGGCTACACCTTC	TRBV10-3	NA	TRBJ1-2	NA
CASSHGTVTYEQYF	TGTGCCAGCAGCCACGGGACAGTCACCTACGAGCAGTACTTC	TRBV14	NA	TRBJ2-7	TRBD1
CASSLVAGESYEQYF	TGTGCCAGCAGCTTAGTAGCGGGGGAGTCCTACGAGCAGTACTTC	TRBV7-2	NA	TRBJ2-7	TRBD2
CASSLRGARGNSPLHF	TGTGCCAGCAGCTTGAGGGGGGCGCGGGGGAATTCACCCCTCCACTTT	TRBV5-4	few	TRBJ1-6	NA
CASSSNQPQHF	TGTGCCAGCAGTTCGAATCAGCCCCAGCATTTT	TRBV6-6	few	TRBJ1-5	NA
CASSLVGGNTEAFF	TGCGCCAGCAGCTTGGTAGGCGGGAACACTGAAGCTTTCTTT	TRBV5-1	few	TRBJ1-1	NA
CAISESGDKYGYTF	TGTGCCATCAGTGAGTCAGGGGACAAATATGGCTACACCTTC	TRBV10-3	NA	TRBJ1-2	NA
CSSTWDRNTEAFF	TGTTCCAGCACCTGGGACAGGAACACTGAAGCTTTCTTT	TRBV7-9	NA	TRBJ1-1	TRBD1
CASSDRGNSPLHF	TGTGCCAGCAGTGACAGGGGCAATTCACCCCTCCACTTT	TRBV6-4	few	TRBJ1-6	NA
CAISRTSGASYEQYF	TGTGCCATCAGTCGGACTAGCGGAGCCTCTTACGAGCAGTACTTC	TRBV10-3	NA	TRBJ2-7	TRBD2
CASSWGGTGGPEQFF	TGCGCCAGCAGCTGGGGGGGGACAGGGGGCCCTGAGCAGTTCTTC	TRBV5-1	NA	TRBJ2-1	TRBD1
CASSLREETQYF	TGTGCCAGCAGCTTACGAGAGGAGACCCAGTACTTC	TRBV7-9	NA	TRBJ2-5	NA
CASSDSSYEQYF	TGTGCCAGTTCGGACAGCTCCTACGAGCAGTACTTC	TRBV19	NA	TRBJ2-7	NA
CASSKGQDQGNTIYF	TGTGCCAGCAGCAAGGGACAGGACCAAGGAAACACCATATATTTT	TRBV5-4	NA	TRBJ1-3	TRBD1
CASSDRLAGGHEQFF	TGTGCCAGCAGTGACCGACTAGCGGGGGGGCATGAGCAGTTCTTC	TRBV6-4	NA	TRBJ2-1	TRBD2
CASSSSTGGNTEAFF	TGTGCCAGCAGCTCTTCGACAGGGGGGAACACTGAAGCTTTCTTT	TRBV7-2	NA	TRBJ1-1	TRBD1
CASSMDGRGDTQYF	TGTGCCAGCAGCATGGATGGCCGGGGGGATACCCAGTACTTC	TRBV7-2	NA	TRBJ2-5	TRBD2
CASSQDRIKQYF	TGTGCCAGCAGCCAGGACAGGATAAAGCAGTATTTT	TRBV7-2	once	TRBJ2-3	TRBD1
CASSQGRLAGGLMADTQYF	TGCGCCAGCAGCCAAGGACGGCTAGCGGGGGGGCTCATGGCAGATACGCAGTATTTT	TRBV4-1	NA	TRBJ2-3	TRBD2
CASSLTSGGYNEQFF	TGTGCCAGCAGCCTGACTAGCGGGGGGTACAATGAGCAGTTCTTC	TRBV11-2	NA	TRBJ2-1	TRBD2
CASSQVTGKETQYF	TGTGCCAGCAGCCAAGTAACAGGGAAAGAGACCCAGTACTTC	TRBV4-2	NA	TRBJ2-5	NA
CASSFRTLEGDYGYTF	TGTGCCAGCAGCTTCAGAACCCTGGAGGGAGACTATGGCTACACCTTC	TRBV7-9	once	TRBJ1-2	NA
CASRPTGPQEQYF	TGTGCCAGCAGACCTACAGGACCGCAGGAGCAGTACTTC	TRBV5-8	NA	TRBJ2-7	NA
CASSQGVQGNEQYF	TGCGCCAGCAGCCAAGGTGTACAGGGAAACGAGCAGTACTTC	TRBV4-1	NA	TRBJ2-7	NA
CASSLARDNEQFF	TGTGCCAGCAGCTTAGCCCGGGACAATGAGCAGTTCTTC	TRBV7-2	once	TRBJ2-1	NA
CASSTTGMNTEAFF	TGCGCCAGCAGCACGACAGGCATGAACACTGAAGCTTTCTTT	TRBV5-1	few	TRBJ1-1	NA
CASSPGGGLNGYTF	TGTGCCAGCAGCCCCGGGGGGGGGTTGAATGGCTACACCTTC	TRBV6-6	NA	TRBJ1-2	NA
CASSPRVGTEAFF	TGTGCCAGCAGCCCGCGGGTCGGAACTGAAGCTTTCTTT	TRBV6-1	few	TRBJ1-1	NA
CASSLQPTGDTYNEQFF	TGTGCCAGCAGCTTACAACCGACAGGGGACACCTACAATGAGCAGTTCTTC	TRBV7-6	NA	TRBJ2-1	TRBD1
CASSIQHTGLADLTYEQYF	TGTGCCAGCAGCATCCAACATACGGGACTAGCGGATTTAACCTACGAGCAGTACTTC	TRBV13	NA	TRBJ2-7	TRBD2
CASSERLGNSYEQYF	TGTGCCAGCAGCGAACGACTAGGAAACTCCTACGAGCAGTACTTC	TRBV2	few	TRBJ2-7	NA
CASSLPPGQGSSYNEQFF	TGTGCCAGCAGCTTACCTCCGGGACAGGGTAGCTCCTACAATGAGCAGTTCTTC	TRBV5-4	NA	TRBJ2-1	TRBD1
CASKSGGLGETQYF	TGTGCCAGCAAAAGCGGGGGGTTGGGAGAGACCCAGTACTTC	TRBV6-5	NA	TRBJ2-5	TRBD2
CASSKGGGADTQYF	TGCGCCAGCAGCAAGGGCGGGGGGGCAGATACGCAGTATTTT	TRBV5-1	NA	TRBJ2-3	TRBD2
CASSLTGAYGYTF	TGTGCCAGCAGCTTAACAGGGGCCTATGGCTACACCTTC	TRBV7-9	NA	TRBJ1-2	TRBD1
CASSLGRGNTEAFF	TGCGCCAGCAGCTTAGGGAGGGGGAACACTGAAGCTTTCTTT	TRBV5-1	NA	TRBJ1-1	NA
CASSATGGVDGYTF	TGTGCCAGCAGCGCCACAGGGGGCGTTGATGGCTACACCTTC	TRBV5-6	few	TRBJ1-2	TRBD1
CSVVSRTRRNTEAFF	TGCAGCGTTGTATCTAGAACGAGGAGGAACACTGAAGCTTTCTTT	TRBV29-1	once	TRBJ1-1	NA
CASSQGDRRRNEQFF	TGCGCCAGCAGCCAAGGGGACAGAAGAAGGAATGAGCAGTTCTTC	TRBV4-3	NA	TRBJ2-1	TRBD1
CASSQGTSGGYEQYF	TGTGCCAGCAGTCAGGGGACTAGCGGGGGATACGAGCAGTACTTC	TRBV5-4	NA	TRBJ2-7	TRBD2